This T cell receptor beta chain appears in the sequencing data of a study of T cells of healthy individuals. This clonotype occurred a few times. One entry per CDR3 protein, called by TCRdb with MiXCR from the 5' RACE reads. This table has nearly 100,000 distinct CDR3 sequences, 17% appearing once. The germline V gene encodes CDR1 SQVTM and CDR2 ANQGSEA. CDR3 size: 14 residues. V shed 5 bases, J shed 2 bases, and the junction held 2 bases outside the gene matches. The chain couples TRBV29-1 to TRBJ2-3, with 12 positions matching TRBD2. The TCR sequence derives from a human donor in good health. CDR3 amino acids: CSVTSGGFTDTQYF. In DNA, the CDR3 is TGCAGCGTTACTAGCGGGGGGTTCACAGATACGCAGTATTTT.